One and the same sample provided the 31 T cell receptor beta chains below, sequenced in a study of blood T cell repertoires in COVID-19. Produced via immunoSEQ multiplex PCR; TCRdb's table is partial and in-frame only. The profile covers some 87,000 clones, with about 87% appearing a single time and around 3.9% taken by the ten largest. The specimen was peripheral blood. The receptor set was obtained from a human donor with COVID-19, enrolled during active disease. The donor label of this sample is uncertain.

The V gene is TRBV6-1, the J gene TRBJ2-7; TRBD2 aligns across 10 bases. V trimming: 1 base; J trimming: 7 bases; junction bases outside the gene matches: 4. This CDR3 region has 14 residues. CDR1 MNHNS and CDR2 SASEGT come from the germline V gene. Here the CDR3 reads CASSEDVTSGEQYF. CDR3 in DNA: TGTGCCAGCAGTGAAGATGTGACTAGCGGGGAGCAGTACTTC.

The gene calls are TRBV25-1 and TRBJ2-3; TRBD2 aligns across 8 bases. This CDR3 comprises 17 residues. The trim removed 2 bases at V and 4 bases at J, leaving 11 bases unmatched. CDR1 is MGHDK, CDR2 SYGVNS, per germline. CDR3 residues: CASSEGAGTSESDTQYF. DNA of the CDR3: TGTGCCAGCAGTGAAGGGGCCGGGACTAGTGAGTCAGATACGCAGTATTTT.

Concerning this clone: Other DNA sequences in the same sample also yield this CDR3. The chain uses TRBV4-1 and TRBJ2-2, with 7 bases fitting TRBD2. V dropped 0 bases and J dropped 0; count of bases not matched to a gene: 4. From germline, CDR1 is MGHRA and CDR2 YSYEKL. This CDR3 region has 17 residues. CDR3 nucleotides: TGCGCCAGCAGCCAAGATACGGGGGGAGCGAACACCGGGGAGCTGTTTTTT. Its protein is CASSQDTGGANTGELFF.

The DNA for the CDR3 is TGTGCCAGTAGTATAGATCGAGGGGGCCTAAACACCGGGGAGCTGTTTTTT. Encoded protein: CASSIDRGGLNTGELFF. The gene calls are TRBV19 and TRBJ2-2; 7 bases are shared with TRBD1. Unmatched junction bases numbered 6, after V lost 0 bases and J lost 2 bases. The CDR3 is 17 residues long. Per germline, CDR1 LNHDA and CDR2 SQIVND (reference sequence).

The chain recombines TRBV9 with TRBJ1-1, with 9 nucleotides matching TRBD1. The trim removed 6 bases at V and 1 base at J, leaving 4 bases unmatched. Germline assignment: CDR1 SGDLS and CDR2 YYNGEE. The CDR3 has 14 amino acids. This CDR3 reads CASTRTGANTEAFF. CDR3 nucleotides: TGTGCCAGCACCAGGACAGGGGCGAACACTGAAGCTTTCTTT.

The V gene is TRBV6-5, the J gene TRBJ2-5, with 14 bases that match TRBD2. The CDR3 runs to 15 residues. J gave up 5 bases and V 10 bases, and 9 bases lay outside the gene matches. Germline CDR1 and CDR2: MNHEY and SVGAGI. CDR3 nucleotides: TGTGCCACCTCCGGGACTAGCGGGGGTCGGGAGACCCAGTACTTC. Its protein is CATSGTSGGRETQYF.

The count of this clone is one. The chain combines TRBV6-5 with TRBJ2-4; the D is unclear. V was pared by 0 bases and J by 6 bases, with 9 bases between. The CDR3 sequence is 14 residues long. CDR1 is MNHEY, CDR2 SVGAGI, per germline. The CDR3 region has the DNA TGTGCCAGCAGTTACTCGGGCAGGCGAAACATTCAGTACTTC. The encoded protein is CASSYSGRRNIQYF.

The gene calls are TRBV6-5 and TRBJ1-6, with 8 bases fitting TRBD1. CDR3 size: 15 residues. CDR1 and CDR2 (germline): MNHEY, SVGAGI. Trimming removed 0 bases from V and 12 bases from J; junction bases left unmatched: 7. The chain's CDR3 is CASSYSRQGAKPLHF. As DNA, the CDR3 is TGTGCCAGCAGTTACTCGAGGCAGGGGGCTAAACCCCTCCACTTT.

The CDR3 DNA is TGTGCCACCTCAAAGGGACAGGACCTTAACTATGGCTACACCTTC. Amino acid sequence: CATSKGQDLNYGYTF. The chain recombines TRBV19 with TRBJ1-2; 8 nucleotides line up with TRBD1. CDR3 length: 15 amino acids. After removal of 10 bases from V and 1 base from J, the junction contained 11 bases not matched to a gene. Germline-derived CDR1 and CDR2 are LNHDA and SQIVND (reference sequence).

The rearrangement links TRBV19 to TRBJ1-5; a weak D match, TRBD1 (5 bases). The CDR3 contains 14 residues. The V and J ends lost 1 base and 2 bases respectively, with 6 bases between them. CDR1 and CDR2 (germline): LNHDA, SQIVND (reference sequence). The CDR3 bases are TGTGCCAGTAGTATAGTCAGGGGCAATCAGCCCCAGCATTTT. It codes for CASSIVRGNQPQHF.

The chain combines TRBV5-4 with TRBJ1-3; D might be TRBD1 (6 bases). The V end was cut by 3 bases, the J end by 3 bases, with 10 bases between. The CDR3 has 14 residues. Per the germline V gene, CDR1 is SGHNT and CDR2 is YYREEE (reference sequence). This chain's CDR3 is CASSSQGHGNTIYF. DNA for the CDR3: TGTGCCAGCAGCTCCCAGGGGCATGGAAACACCATATATTTT.

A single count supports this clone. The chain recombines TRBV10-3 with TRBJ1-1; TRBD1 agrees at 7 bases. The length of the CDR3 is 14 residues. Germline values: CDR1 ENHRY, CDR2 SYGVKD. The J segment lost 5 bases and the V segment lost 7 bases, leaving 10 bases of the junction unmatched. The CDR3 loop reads CAIKDRAEGTEAFF. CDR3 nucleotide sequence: TGTGCCATCAAAGACAGGGCAGAGGGAACTGAAGCTTTCTTT.

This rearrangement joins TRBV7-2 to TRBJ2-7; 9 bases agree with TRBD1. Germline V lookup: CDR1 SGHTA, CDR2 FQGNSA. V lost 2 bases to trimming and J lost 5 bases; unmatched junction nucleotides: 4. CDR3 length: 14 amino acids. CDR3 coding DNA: TGTGCCAGCAGCTTACGGACAGGGGATAACGAGCAGTACTTC. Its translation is CASSLRTGDNEQYF.

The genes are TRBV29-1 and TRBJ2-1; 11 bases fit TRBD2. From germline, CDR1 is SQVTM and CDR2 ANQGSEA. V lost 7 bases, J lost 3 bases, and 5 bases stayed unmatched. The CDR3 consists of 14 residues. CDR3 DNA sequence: TGCAGCGGAGGTAGCGGGGGGGTCTACAATGAGCAGTTCTTC. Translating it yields CSGGSGGVYNEQFF.

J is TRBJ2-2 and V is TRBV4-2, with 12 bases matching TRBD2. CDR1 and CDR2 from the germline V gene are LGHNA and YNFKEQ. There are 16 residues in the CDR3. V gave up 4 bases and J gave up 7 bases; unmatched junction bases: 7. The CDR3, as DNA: TGTGCCAGCAGCCCGTCTAGCGGGAGGGCCGACGGGGAGCTGTTTTTT. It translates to CASSPSSGRADGELFF.

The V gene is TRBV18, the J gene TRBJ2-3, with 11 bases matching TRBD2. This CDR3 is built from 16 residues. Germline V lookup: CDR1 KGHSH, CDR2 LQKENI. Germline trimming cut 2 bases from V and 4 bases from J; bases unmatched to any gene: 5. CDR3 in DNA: TGTGCCAGCTCACCAAGTAGCGGGGGGGCGGCAGATACGCAGTATTTT. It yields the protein CASSPSSGGAADTQYF.

CDR3 bases: TGCGCCAGTACTAGCGGGCCCGGGGAGCTGTTTTTT. Translated: CASTSGPGELFF. The rearrangement joins TRBV5-1 to TRBJ2-2; 9 nucleotides line up with TRBD2. The V gene end was trimmed by 8 bases and the J gene end by 6 bases; junction bases not matched to a gene: 2. Per the germline V gene, CDR1 is SGHRS and CDR2 is YFSETQ. The CDR3 totals 12 residues.

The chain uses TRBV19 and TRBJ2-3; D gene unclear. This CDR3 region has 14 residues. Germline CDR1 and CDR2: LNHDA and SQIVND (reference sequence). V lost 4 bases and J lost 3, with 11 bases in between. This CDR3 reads CASSTPGRTDTQYF. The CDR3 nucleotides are TGTGCCAGTAGTACGCCAGGTCGGACAGATACGCAGTATTTT.

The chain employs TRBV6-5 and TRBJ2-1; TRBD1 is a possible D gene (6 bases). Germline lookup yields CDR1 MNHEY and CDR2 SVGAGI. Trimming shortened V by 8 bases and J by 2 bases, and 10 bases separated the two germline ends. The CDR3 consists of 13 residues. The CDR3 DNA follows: TGTGCCAGCTCTCGGGACACCTACAATGAGCAGTTCTTC. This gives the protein CASSRDTYNEQFF.

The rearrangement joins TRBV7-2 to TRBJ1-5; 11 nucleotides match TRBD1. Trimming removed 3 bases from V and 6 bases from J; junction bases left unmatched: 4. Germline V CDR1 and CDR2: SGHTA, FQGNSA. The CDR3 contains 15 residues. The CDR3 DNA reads TGTGCCAGCAGCTTGGCGGGGACAGGGGGTCAGCCCCAGCATTTT. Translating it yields CASSLAGTGGQPQHF.

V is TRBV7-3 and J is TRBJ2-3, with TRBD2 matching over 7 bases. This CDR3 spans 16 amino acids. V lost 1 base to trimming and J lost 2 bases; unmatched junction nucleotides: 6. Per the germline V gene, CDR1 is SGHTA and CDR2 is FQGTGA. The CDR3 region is CASSLRGGLITDTQYF. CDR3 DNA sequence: TGTGCCAGCAGCTTAAGGGGGGGACTGATCACAGATACGCAGTATTTT.

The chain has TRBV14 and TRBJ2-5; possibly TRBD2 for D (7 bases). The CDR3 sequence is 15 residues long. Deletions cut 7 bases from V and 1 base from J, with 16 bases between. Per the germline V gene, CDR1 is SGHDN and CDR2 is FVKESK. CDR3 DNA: TGTGCCAGCATCCTTGGGCGGGGGCCCCAAGAGACCCAGTACTTC. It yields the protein CASILGRGPQETQYF.

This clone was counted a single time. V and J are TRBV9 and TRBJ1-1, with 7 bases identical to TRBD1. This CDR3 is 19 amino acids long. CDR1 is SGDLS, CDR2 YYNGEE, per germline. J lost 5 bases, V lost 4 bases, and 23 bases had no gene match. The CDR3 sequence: CASSPLVGQLPLGGTEAFF. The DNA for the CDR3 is TGTGCCAGCAGCCCACTCGTGGGACAGCTGCCTTTGGGGGGAACTGAAGCTTTCTTT.

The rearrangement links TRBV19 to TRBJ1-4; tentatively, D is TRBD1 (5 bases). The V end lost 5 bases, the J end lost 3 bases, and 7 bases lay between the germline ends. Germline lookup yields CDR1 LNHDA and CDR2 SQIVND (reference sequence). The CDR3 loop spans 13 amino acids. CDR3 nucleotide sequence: TGTGCCAGTAGTGTACAGGCTAATGAAAAACTGTTTTTT. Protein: CASSVQANEKLFF. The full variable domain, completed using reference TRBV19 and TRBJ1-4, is DGGITQSPKYLFRKEGQNVTLSCEQNLNHDAMYWYRQDPGQGLRLIYYSQIVNDFQKGDIAEGYSVSREKKESFPLTVTSAQKNPTAFYLCASSVQANEKLFFGSGTQLSVL.

For the CDR3, the DNA is TGTGCCAGCAGTTCCAACAGGGGGCGCTGGGCTAACTATGGCTACACCTTC. Its translation is CASSSNRGRWANYGYTF. The chain has TRBV2 and TRBJ1-2; 9 bases map to TRBD1. V dropped 5 bases and J dropped 0; count of bases not matched to a gene: 10. Per germline, CDR1 SNHLY and CDR2 FYNNEI. The CDR3 length is 17 residues.

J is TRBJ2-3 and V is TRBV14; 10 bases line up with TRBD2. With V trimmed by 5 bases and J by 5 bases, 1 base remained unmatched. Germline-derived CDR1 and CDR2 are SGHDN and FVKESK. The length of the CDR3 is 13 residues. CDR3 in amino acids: CASSWTSGDTQYF. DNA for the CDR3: TGTGCCAGCAGCTGGACTAGCGGAGATACGCAGTATTTT.

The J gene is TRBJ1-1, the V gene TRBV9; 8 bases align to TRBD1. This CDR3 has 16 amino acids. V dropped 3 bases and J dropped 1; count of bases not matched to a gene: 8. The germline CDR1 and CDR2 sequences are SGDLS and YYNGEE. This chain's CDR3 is CASSEGRGQGNTEAFF. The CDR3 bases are TGTGCCAGCAGCGAGGGCCGAGGACAGGGGAACACTGAAGCTTTCTTT.

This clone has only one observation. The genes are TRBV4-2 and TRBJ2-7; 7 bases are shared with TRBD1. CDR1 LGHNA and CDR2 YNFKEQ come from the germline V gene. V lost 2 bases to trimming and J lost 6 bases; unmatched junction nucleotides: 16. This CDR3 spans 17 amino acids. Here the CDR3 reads CASSQKTSSTGFFEQYF. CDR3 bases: TGTGCCAGCAGCCAAAAAACCTCTTCGACAGGGTTTTTCGAGCAGTACTTC.

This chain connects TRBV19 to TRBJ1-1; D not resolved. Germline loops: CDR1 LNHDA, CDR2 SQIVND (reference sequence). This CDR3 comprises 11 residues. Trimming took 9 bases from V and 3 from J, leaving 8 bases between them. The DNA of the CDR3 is TGTGCCAGCATGGCCTACACTGAAGCTTTCTTT. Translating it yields CASMAYTEAFF.

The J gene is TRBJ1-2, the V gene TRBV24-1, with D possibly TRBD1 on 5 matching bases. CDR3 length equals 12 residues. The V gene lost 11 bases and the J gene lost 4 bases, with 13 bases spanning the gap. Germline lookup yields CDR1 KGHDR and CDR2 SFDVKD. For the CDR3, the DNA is TGTGCCAACTGGGGGGTTCTCTATGGCTACACCTTC. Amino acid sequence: CANWGVLYGYTF.

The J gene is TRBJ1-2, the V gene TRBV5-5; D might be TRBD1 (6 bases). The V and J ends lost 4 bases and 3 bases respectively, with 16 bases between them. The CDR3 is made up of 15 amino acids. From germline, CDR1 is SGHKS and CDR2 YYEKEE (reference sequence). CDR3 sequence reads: CASSPRGGEDYGYTF. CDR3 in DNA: TGTGCCAGCAGCCCTAGGGGGGGTGAGGACTATGGCTACACCTTC.